Presented here are 30 T cell receptor beta chains from one specimen sequenced in a study of T cell changes during pregnancy in multiple sclerosis (dated by TCRdb to the late 2010s). Libraries came from the immunoSEQ multiplex PCR assay. What TCRdb holds here is the immuneACCESS table cut down to in-frame rearrangements. Part of the clones is not present; checked against another copy, under half of the missing clones reflect an unresolved V gene, and the others are unexplained. Across this sample there are about 47,000 clones, with more than 85% seen only once. Together, the top ten hold 2% to 2.5% of the sample. The specimen comprised peripheral blood, sampled in the third trimester of pregnancy. These receptors came from a female donor with multiple sclerosis, enrolled in a pregnancy study.

V and J are TRBV28 and TRBJ1-2; TRBD1 matches 7 bases. This CDR3 is built from 14 residues. Germline loops: CDR1 MDHEN, CDR2 SYDVKM. Germline trimming cut 9 bases from V and 4 bases from J; bases unmatched to any gene: 11. For the CDR3, the DNA is TGTGCCAGTAGTCCCCAAGGACAGGTCTATGGCTACACCTTC. Translating gives CASSPQGQVYGYTF.

The count of this clone is one. This chain connects TRBV18 to TRBJ2-2; 7 positions agree with TRBD2. Germline V lookup: CDR1 KGHSH, CDR2 LQKENI. Trimming removed 3 bases from V and 6 bases from J; junction bases left unmatched: 7. The CDR3 runs to 15 residues. The CDR3 spells CASSPGGSLAGELFF. DNA of the CDR3: TGTGCCAGCTCACCGGGCGGGAGTCTCGCCGGGGAGCTGTTTTTT. The full variable domain, with the rest looked up from reference TRBV18 and TRBJ2-2, is NAGVMQNPRHLVRRRGQEARLRCSPMKGHSHVYWYRQLPEEGLKFMVYLQKENIIDESGMPKERFSAEFPKEGPSILRIQQVVRGDSAAYFCASSPGGSLAGELFFGEGSRLTVL.

As DNA, the CDR3 is TGTGCCTCAAAGGGCGGGAGGGCCTCTGGCACAGATACGCAGTATTTT. Amino acid sequence: CASKGGRASGTDTQYF. The chain links TRBV2 to TRBJ2-3; 9 bases align to TRBD2. The CDR3 has 16 amino acids. The V gene end was trimmed by 11 bases and the J gene end by 1 base; junction bases not matched to a gene: 13. Germline V lookup: CDR1 SNHLY, CDR2 FYNNEI.

The chain links TRBV5-4 to TRBJ2-7, with unresolved D. V dropped 3 bases and J dropped 1 base, with 5 bases sitting between them. CDR3 length: 12 residues. Per the germline V gene, CDR1 is SGHNT and CDR2 is YYREEE (reference sequence). CDR3 coding DNA: TGTGCCAGCAGCTCCGGGTCCTACGAGCAGTACTTC. It yields the protein CASSSGSYEQYF.

The gene calls are TRBV10-2 and TRBJ1-2; D may be TRBD1 (5 bases). The CDR3 extends over 17 amino acids. The V end lost 3 bases, the J end lost 8 bases, and 25 bases lay between the germline ends. Germline values: CDR1 WSHSY, CDR2 SAAADI. As DNA, the CDR3 is TGCGCCAGCAGTGATCCCTTCGACAGCGTAGTTTCCTGGGGCTACACCTTC. The encoded protein is CASSDPFDSVVSWGYTF.

The J gene is TRBJ2-2, the V gene TRBV5-1, with 11 bases fitting TRBD2. This CDR3 has 16 residues. Germline lookup yields CDR1 SGHRS and CDR2 YFSETQ. After removal of 2 bases from V and 2 bases from J, the junction contained 2 bases not matched to a gene. CDR3 sequence reads: CASSLRLAGNTGELFF. CDR3 nucleotide sequence: TGCGCCAGCAGCTTACGACTAGCGGGAAACACCGGGGAGCTGTTTTTT.

V and J are TRBV19 and TRBJ2-1; 8 bases align to TRBD2. CDR3 length: 14 amino acids. The germline CDR1 and CDR2 sequences are LNHDA and SQIVND (reference sequence). V lost 6 bases, J lost 9 bases, and 10 bases stayed unmatched. In DNA form, the CDR3 reads TGTGCCAGTAGCCCGGGACTAGTGACGAGTGAGCAGTTCTTC. This translates into CASSPGLVTSEQFF.

This clone was counted once. V usage is TRBV13 and J usage is TRBJ2-1; D is undetermined. V was pared by 2 bases and J by 0 bases, with 8 bases between. The CDR3 totals 15 residues. In germline, CDR1 is PRHDT, CDR2 FYEKMQ (reference sequence). CDR3 residues: CASSLYRVSYNEQFF. The DNA for the CDR3 is TGTGCCAGCAGCTTATACCGGGTCTCCTACAATGAGCAGTTCTTC.

The chain employs TRBV27 and TRBJ2-3; 7 positions match TRBD2. Germline CDR1 reads MNHEY; CDR2 reads SMNVEV (reference sequence). This CDR3 spans 14 amino acids. V lost 4 bases and J lost 3; bases outside the gene matches: 4. This CDR3 is CASSSGRVTDTQYF. CDR3 in DNA: TGTGCCAGCAGTTCTGGGAGGGTGACAGATACGCAGTATTTT.

This chain links TRBV27 with TRBJ2-7; tentatively, D is TRBD2 (6 bases). The CDR3 runs 14 residues. Germline V gives CDR1 MNHEY, CDR2 SMNVEV (reference sequence). Trimming stripped 6 bases from V and 3 bases from J, with 15 bases between. Here the CDR3 DNA reads TGTGCCAGCAGAGGAGGGAATGCACTCTACGAGCAGTACTTC. Its protein product is CASRGGNALYEQYF.

The chain is built from TRBV6-1 and TRBJ2-2; 7 bases match TRBD1. This CDR3 is 14 amino acids long. Trimming cost V 8 bases and J 0 bases; bases outside gene matches: 3. The germline V gene encodes CDR1 MNHNS and CDR2 SASEGT. CDR3 nucleotide sequence: TGTGCCAGCCCCGGGACAGCGAACACCGGGGAGCTGTTTTTT. Protein sequence: CASPGTANTGELFF.

The chain couples TRBV28 to TRBJ1-5; the D is unclear. Trimming removed 3 bases from V and 3 bases from J, with 12 bases in between. The CDR3 contains 15 residues. Germline CDR1 MDHEN, CDR2 SYDVKM. The CDR3 bases are TGTGCCAGCAGTTTCATGGCAAACGACAATCAGCCCCAGCATTTT. This translates into CASSFMANDNQPQHF.

The V gene is TRBV19, the J gene TRBJ2-1, with 14 bases matching TRBD2. Germline loops: CDR1 LNHDA, CDR2 SQIVND (reference sequence). V dropped 4 bases and J dropped 6; count of bases not matched to a gene: 5. There are 16 residues in the CDR3. The CDR3 nucleotides read TGTGCCAGTAGTACCAGGACTAGCGGGAGGTCCAATGAGCAGTTCTTC. This encodes CASSTRTSGRSNEQFF. Combining the CDR3 with reference TRBV19 and TRBJ2-1 gives the whole variable domain DGGITQSPKYLFRKEGQNVTLSCEQNLNHDAMYWYRQDPGQGLRLIYYSQIVNDFQKGDIAEGYSVSREKKESFPLTVTSAQKNPTAFYLCASSTRTSGRSNEQFFGPGTRLTVL.

The chain uses TRBV9 and TRBJ2-5, with D maybe TRBD2 (7 bases). Trimming took 4 bases from V and 4 from J, leaving 17 bases between them. The germline CDR1 and CDR2 sequences are SGDLS and YYNGEE. This CDR3 has 15 amino acids. CDR3 bases: TGTGCCAGCAGCACGTCGGTGGGGGGGCTAGAGACCCAGTACTTC. Translation: CASSTSVGGLETQYF.

In this sample, this clone turned up once. This chain uses TRBV5-6 with TRBJ2-7; 8 positions agree with TRBD2. J gave up 5 bases and V 2 bases, and 9 bases lay outside the gene matches. Germline V gives CDR1 SGHDT, CDR2 YYEEEE. The CDR3 consists of 15 residues. CDR3 amino acids: CASSFRLAGTDEQYF. CDR3 bases: TGTGCCAGCAGCTTTAGATTAGCGGGGACCGACGAGCAGTACTTC.

This rearrangement joins TRBV9 to TRBJ2-5; D gene unclear. The CDR3 is 14 residues long. CDR1 SGDLS and CDR2 YYNGEE come from the germline V gene. Trimming took 2 bases from V and 1 from J, leaving 9 bases between them. The CDR3 region is CASSVSPVQETQYF. DNA for the CDR3: TGTGCCAGCAGCGTCTCGCCGGTCCAAGAGACCCAGTACTTC.

V gene TRBV5-4 combines with J gene TRBJ2-2, with 12 positions matching TRBD2. Germline loops: CDR1 SGHNT, CDR2 YYREEE (reference sequence). This CDR3 comprises 16 residues. V shed 3 bases and J 4 bases; nucleotides not matched to a gene: 4. Here the CDR3 reads CASSSGLAGFTGELFF. CDR3 coding DNA: TGTGCCAGCAGCTCCGGACTAGCGGGATTCACCGGGGAGCTGTTTTTT.

The rearrangement joins TRBV28 to TRBJ2-5, with 7 positions matching TRBD1. Looked up from germline, CDR1 is MDHEN and CDR2 is SYDVKM. This CDR3 region has 14 residues. V shed 6 bases, J shed 3 bases, and the junction held 7 bases outside the gene matches. The CDR3 DNA reads TGTGCCAGCAGCCCCTTGACAGGGAAAGAGACCCAGTACTTC. It codes for CASSPLTGKETQYF.

The chain couples TRBV30 to TRBJ1-5; TRBD1 matches at 9 bases. V gave up 3 bases and J gave up 7 bases; unmatched junction bases: 4. The CDR3 extends over 13 amino acids. Germline V gene data show CDR1 as GTSNPN and CDR2 as SVGIG (reference sequence). For the CDR3, the DNA is TGTGCCTGGAGAACAGGGGGCGGCCAGCCCCAGCATTTT. It yields the protein CAWRTGGGQPQHF.

The chain joins TRBV7-9 to TRBJ2-7, with 9 bases that match TRBD1. The V segment lost 5 bases and the J segment 2 bases; nucleotides outside the gene matches: 10. This CDR3 is 16 amino acids long. Per the germline V gene, CDR1 is SEHNR and CDR2 is FQNEAQ (reference sequence). CDR3 nucleotides: TGTGCCAGCAGCGCCACTCCCGGGACAGGGACCTACGAGCAGTACTTC. Residues: CASSATPGTGTYEQYF.

The V and J genes are TRBV30 and TRBJ1-2; possibly TRBD1 for D (5 bases). Trimming left V 0 bases short and J 4 bases short, with 12 bases between. CDR3 length: 14 residues. Germline CDR1 and CDR2: GTSNPN and SVGIG (reference sequence). The CDR3 nucleotides read TGTGCCTGGAGTGTTCTAATGGGGCCCTATGGCTACACCTTC. Translation: CAWSVLMGPYGYTF.

V is TRBV4-1 and J is TRBJ1-1; the match to TRBD1 covers 11 bases. The CDR3 covers 17 residues. Per the germline V gene, CDR1 is MGHRA and CDR2 is YSYEKL. V trimming: 1 base; J trimming: 4 bases; junction bases outside the gene matches: 8. CDR3 region: CASSQAGTGGYVTEAFF. The CDR3 coding sequence is TGCGCCAGCAGCCAAGCCGGGACAGGGGGTTATGTCACTGAAGCTTTCTTT.

The chain carries TRBV7-9 and TRBJ1-2; 9 bases match TRBD1. Germline V gene sequence: CDR1 SEHNR, CDR2 FQNEAQ (reference sequence). V lost 4 bases, J lost 6 bases, and 6 bases stayed unmatched. The CDR3 is 14 amino acids. The CDR3 loop is CASSSNRGQDGYTF. DNA for the CDR3: TGTGCCAGCAGCTCTAACAGGGGGCAGGATGGCTACACCTTC.

This chain connects TRBV9 to TRBJ1-2; TRBD1 matches at 7 bases. Germline loops: CDR1 SGDLS, CDR2 YYNGEE. CDR3 length equals 12 residues. Trimming removed 9 bases from V and 6 bases from J; junction bases left unmatched: 8. The CDR3, as DNA: TGTGCCACCCCGGGACAGACCAATGGCTACACCTTC. Protein sequence: CATPGQTNGYTF.

V and J are TRBV5-8 and TRBJ1-3; 9 bases are a match to TRBD1. The length of the CDR3 is 18 residues. Trimming took 2 bases from V and 4 from J; bases not matched to a gene: 13. CDR1 and CDR2 from the germline V gene are SGHTS and YDEGEE. CDR3 region: CASSLNVGTGMGGNTIYF. CDR3 bases: TGTGCCAGCAGCTTAAATGTTGGGACAGGGATGGGAGGAAACACCATATATTTT.

The chain couples TRBV7-3 to TRBJ1-2; TRBD1 matches at 7 bases. Germline V gene sequence: CDR1 SGHTA, CDR2 FQGTGA. The V segment lost 3 bases and the J segment 3 bases; nucleotides outside the gene matches: 7. This CDR3 is built from 15 residues. The CDR3 loop is CASSFSGGADYGYTF. The CDR3 DNA reads TGTGCCAGCAGCTTTTCAGGGGGAGCGGACTATGGCTACACCTTC.

V usage is TRBV4-1 and J usage is TRBJ2-7; 11 bases line up with TRBD2. This CDR3 spans 15 amino acids. Per the germline V gene, CDR1 is MGHRA and CDR2 is YSYEKL. Trimming took 0 bases from V and 3 from J; bases not matched to a gene: 1. CDR3 sequence (DNA): TGCGCCAGCAGCCAAGAGGGGACTAGCGGCTACGAGCAGTACTTC. As protein: CASSQEGTSGYEQYF.

This chain uses TRBV7-9 with TRBJ2-1; D call uncertain. This CDR3 is built from 13 residues. V gave up 5 bases and J gave up 5 bases, with 10 bases separating them. CDR1 and CDR2 from the germline V gene are SEHNR and FQNEAQ (reference sequence). This CDR3 reads CASSPTADNEQFF. CDR3 sequence (DNA): TGTGCCAGCAGCCCCACGGCGGACAATGAGCAGTTCTTC.

The chain combines TRBV14 with TRBJ2-1; D is undetermined. The CDR3 covers 14 residues. Germline CDR1 reads SGHDN; CDR2 reads FVKESK. The V end lost 4 bases, the J end lost 5 bases, and 12 bases lay between the germline ends. The CDR3 loop is CASSPLFLDNEQFF. The CDR3 bases are TGTGCCAGCAGCCCCCTCTTCTTAGACAATGAGCAGTTCTTC.

V is TRBV7-2 and J is TRBJ2-1; a possible D gene is TRBD1 (6 bases). V dropped 1 base and J dropped 5 bases, with 9 bases sitting between them. Looked up from germline, CDR1 is SGHTA and CDR2 is FQGNSA. This CDR3 has 14 amino acids. CDR3 nucleotide sequence: TGTGCCAGCAGCTTAGGACAGGCGAACAATGAGCAGTTCTTC. Residues: CASSLGQANNEQFF.